This entry lists 15 T cell receptor beta chains sequenced from one sample in a study of beta chain features in type 1 diabetes. Overall study findings and caveats: In all four CD4+ subsets, TCRB CDR3 length was significantly, moderately reduced in type 1 diabetes.

Antigens of these TCRs are unknown. cDNA synthesis used the whole RNA isolate, giving expressed TCRB sequences. The data were produced by immunoSEQ multiplex PCR, yet TCRdb's version contains in-frame clones alone and is incomplete. This sample has hundreds of thousands of clones, with under 15% found just once. Sequencing used naive CD4+ T cells from blood. These TCRs come from a man between 18 and 29 years old with type 1 diabetes.

This chain uses TRBV6-1 with TRBJ1-1; weak D call: TRBD1 (5 bases). The CDR3 consists of 14 residues. The germline V gene encodes CDR1 MNHNS and CDR2 SASEGT. V was pared by 6 bases and J by 2 bases, with 13 bases between. Written as DNA, the CDR3 is TGTGCCAGCAGAGCCTCCGGGGGTAACACTGAAGCTTTCTTT. Translating gives CASRASGGNTEAFF.

With respect to this clone: A read error may produce the germline difference seen at one junction end. The chain recombines TRBV10-2 with TRBJ1-2, with TRBD1 matching 10 bases. CDR1 WSHSY and CDR2 SAAADI come from the germline V gene. This CDR3 is 15 amino acids long. CDR3 residues: CASSDLGQGNFGYTF. The DNA for the CDR3 is TGCGCCAGCAGTGATTTGGGACAGGGGAACTTTGGCTACACCTTC.

This chain connects TRBV9 to TRBJ2-1, with a possible D match to TRBD1 (5 bases). Germline V gene data show CDR1 as SGDLS and CDR2 as YYNGEE. The CDR3 consists of 15 residues. V shed 0 bases and J shed 9 bases, with 16 bases lying between them. The CDR3, as DNA: TGTGCCAGCAGCGTAGAGGGGTTGGAGCGCGGTGAGCAGTTCTTC. Its protein is CASSVEGLERGEQFF.

This clone turned up a few times. V usage is TRBV7-9 and J usage is TRBJ2-1; D is undetermined. Trimming pared 4 bases from V and 0 bases from J, leaving 10 bases between. The CDR3 covers 15 residues. The germline V gene has CDR1 SEHNR and CDR2 FQNEAQ (reference sequence). CDR3 sequence: CASSSYPSSYNEQFF. In DNA, the CDR3 is TGTGCCAGCAGCTCCTACCCGAGCTCCTACAATGAGCAGTTCTTC.

The chain employs TRBV15 and TRBJ1-1, with D tentatively TRBD1 (5 bases). This CDR3 has 12 residues. Germline V CDR1 and CDR2: LNHNV, YYDKDF (reference sequence). Between the trimmed V and J ends, which lost 4 bases and 3 bases, there was a span of 6 bases. Here the CDR3 reads CATSTGYTEAFF. CDR3 DNA: TGTGCCACCAGCACAGGGTACACTGAAGCTTTCTTT.

This clone was counted between two and nine times. The chain uses TRBV7-9 and TRBJ2-5; the D is unclear. CDR3 length: 15 amino acids. V was clipped by 5 bases and J by 5 bases, with 18 bases between them. Germline-derived CDR1 and CDR2 are SEHNR and FQNEAQ (reference sequence). DNA of the CDR3: TGTGCCAGCAGCCAAACCCCACGTGGCCTGGAGACCCAGTACTTC. It translates to CASSQTPRGLETQYF.

This clone was observed a few times. The rearrangement links TRBV6-6 to TRBJ2-7, with 9 bases fitting TRBD1. V was clipped by 6 bases and J by 2 bases; unmatched bases: 5. The germline gives CDR1 MNHNY, CDR2 SVGAGI (reference sequence). The CDR3 loop spans 14 amino acids. In DNA form, the CDR3 reads TGTGCCAGCAGCTCGACAGGGGGGACCTACGAGCAGTACTTC. Protein product: CASSSTGGTYEQYF.

The gene calls are TRBV28 and TRBJ2-5; D gene ambiguous. The length of the CDR3 is 15 residues. The V gene's germline CDR1 is MDHEN and CDR2 SYDVKM. V was cut by 3 bases and J by 1 base, with 12 bases left in between. Here the CDR3 DNA reads TGTGCCAGCAGTTTTATCGGACCGCGCCAAGAGACCCAGTACTTC. Translated, it gives CASSFIGPRQETQYF.

This clone was detected only a few times. The rearrangement joins TRBV7-2 to TRBJ2-7; possible D gene TRBD2, 7 bases. Trimming pared 1 base from V and 5 bases from J, leaving 15 bases between. The CDR3 is 15 residues long. The V gene's germline CDR1 is SGHTA and CDR2 FQGNSA. The CDR3 spells CASSLGWGGGNEQYF. DNA of the CDR3: TGTGCCAGCAGCTTAGGCTGGGGGGGCGGTAACGAGCAGTACTTC.

The chain carries TRBV9 and TRBJ1-1; the D gene is possibly TRBD1 (6 bases). CDR1 and CDR2 (germline): SGDLS, YYNGEE. V lost 1 base, J lost 1 base, and 11 bases lay in between. This CDR3 has 15 residues. The CDR3 region has the DNA TGTGCCAGCAGCGTATCGACAGGTTCGAACACTGAAGCTTTCTTT. Translation gives CASSVSTGSNTEAFF.

The chain employs TRBV2 and TRBJ1-5; D uncertain. Germline V gene lookup returns CDR1 SNHLY and CDR2 FYNNEI. The CDR3 consists of 15 residues. V dropped 2 bases and J dropped 0 bases, with 8 bases sitting between them. CDR3 sequence reads: CASSEPVHSNQPQHF. CDR3 coding DNA: TGTGCCAGCAGTGAACCGGTCCATAGCAATCAGCCCCAGCATTTT.

This clone turned up a few times. The junction and the germline gene differ at one end; a read error may be behind it. V gene TRBV14 combines with J gene TRBJ2-3, with TRBD2 matching over 8 bases. This CDR3 has 17 residues. Germline assignment: CDR1 SGHDN and CDR2 FVKESK. The CDR3 spells CASSQWDSGKSRDTQYF. The DNA of the CDR3 is TGTGCCAGCAGCCAATGGGATAGCGGGAAAAGCAGAGATACGCAGTATTTT.

V and J are TRBV20-1 and TRBJ1-1, with TRBD1 matching 7 bases. Germline CDR1 and CDR2: DFQATT and SNEGSKA (reference sequence). The CDR3 has 11 amino acids. V shed 6 bases and J 9 bases; nucleotides not matched to a gene: 7. CDR3 sequence reads: CSAGGRGKAFF. DNA of the CDR3: TGCAGTGCCGGCGGCAGGGGGAAAGCTTTCTTT.

This clone was picked up a small number of times. The chain combines TRBV30 with TRBJ2-7, with 8 bases aligning to TRBD1. The V gene's germline CDR1 is GTSNPN and CDR2 SVGIG (reference sequence). The CDR3 length is 15 residues. Trimming cost V 3 bases and J 3 bases; bases outside gene matches: 10. CDR3 loop: CAWRPPNRGNYEQYF. Written as DNA, the CDR3 is TGTGCCTGGAGGCCTCCTAACAGGGGGAACTACGAGCAGTACTTC.

This chain connects TRBV10-3 to TRBJ2-1; a weak D match, TRBD2 (6 bases). V lost 9 bases and J lost 3, with 15 bases in between. The CDR3 is made up of 14 amino acids. Germline V gene sequence: CDR1 ENHRY, CDR2 SYGVKD. The DNA for the CDR3 is TGTGCCATTGGGCGGGGCGGGCTCTACAATGAGCAGTTCTTC. This gives the protein CAIGRGGLYNEQFF.